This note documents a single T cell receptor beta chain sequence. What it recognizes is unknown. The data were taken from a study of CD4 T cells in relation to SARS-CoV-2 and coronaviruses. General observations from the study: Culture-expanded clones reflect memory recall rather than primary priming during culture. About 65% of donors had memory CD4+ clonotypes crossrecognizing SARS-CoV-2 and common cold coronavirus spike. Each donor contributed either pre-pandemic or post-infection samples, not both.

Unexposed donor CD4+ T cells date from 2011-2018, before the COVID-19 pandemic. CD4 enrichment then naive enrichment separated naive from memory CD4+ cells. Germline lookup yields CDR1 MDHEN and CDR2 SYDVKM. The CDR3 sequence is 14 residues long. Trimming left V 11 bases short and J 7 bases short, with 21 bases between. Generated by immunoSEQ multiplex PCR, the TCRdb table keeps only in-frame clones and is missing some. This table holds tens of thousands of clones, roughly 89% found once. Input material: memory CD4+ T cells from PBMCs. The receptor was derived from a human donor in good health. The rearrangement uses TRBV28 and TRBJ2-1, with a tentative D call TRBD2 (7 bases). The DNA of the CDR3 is TGTGCCTCCTCACCGGGGGGCGTTCAGAATGAGCAGTTCTTC. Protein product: CASSPGGVQNEQFF. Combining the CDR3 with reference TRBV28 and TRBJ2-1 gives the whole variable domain DVKVTQSSRYLVKRTGEKVFLECVQDMDHENMFWYRQDPGLGLRLIYFSYDVKMKEKGDIPEGYSVSREKKERFSLILESASTNQTSMYLCASSPGGVQNEQFFGPGTRLTVL.